This TCR beta chain was captured in a study of graft-versus-host responses after intestinal transplantation (dated by TCRdb to the early 2020s). For the wider study: The transplants that recipients got were multivisceral, liver-intestinal, or isolated intestinal. Alloreactive clones were identified by sequencing pre-transplant mixed lymphocyte reaction products and comparing them with unstimulated pre-transplant donor and recipient T cells. Samples from three later patients were sequenced in-house on an Illumina MiSeq with MiXCR processing rather than by the commercial service. After intestinal transplantation, graft-versus-host and host-versus-graft alloreactive T cell clones in the graft, circulation and bone marrow were tracked using bulk TCR-beta CDR3 sequencing. A peak of at least 4% donor T cells among recipient peripheral blood mononuclear cells was the definition used for donor T cell macrochimerism. Every recipient was given anti-thymocyte globulin induction, then maintenance tacrolimus and steroids for around three years. The cohort enrolled 20 to 30 intestinal transplant recipients including one retransplant, and a few patients lacking pretransplant specimens were excluded. The paper as a whole reports these results and caveats: The relatively low number and heterogeneity of intestinal transplant patients limited the conclusions. Patients with donor T cell macrochimerism had high GvH to HvG T cell clonal ratios in their allografts. GvH clones were found in recipient bone marrow, and some of the GvH clones appeared earlier in ileal mucosa or blood, which is consistent with an intestinal mucosal origin. Early after transplant, peak levels of circulating GvH clones were found to be associated with declines in HvG clones.

Interpreted using the paper, the time point label stands for: cells obtained before transplantation from donor or recipient. CD3+CD4+ and CD3+CD8+ populations were FACS-sorted from unstimulated pre-transplant donor and recipient cells taken from spleen or lymph nodes. Remarks on this clone: Its cognate antigen has yet to be identified. No qualities accompany the bases; no much larger clone lies one base away.

The method was the immunoSEQ multiplex PCR assay. For most patients, genomic DNA was isolated with the Qiagen DNeasy Blood and Tissue Kit and sent frozen to Adaptive Biotechnologies for TCR sequencing. High-throughput TCR-beta CDR3 sequencing of genomic DNA from most patients was performed by Adaptive Biotechnologies. As for the original processing: TCR sequencing data for roughly 20 patients were retrieved from Adaptive's ImmunoSEQ software; a few other patients were processed with MiXCR and VDJtools. CD4 versus CD8 sorting errors were corrected by removing sequences found in both subsets at a frequency ratio below 5:1. CDR3 nucleotide sequences shared by donor and recipient were removed because the origin of these sequences could not be assigned. At least 2-fold expansion over unstimulated cells and a minimum CFSE-low frequency of 0.002% (template counts) or 0.001% (read counts) were required for clones to be classified as alloreactive. A clone was considered mappable if detected in the sequenced pre-transplant spleen, lymph node, or MLR CFSE-low populations of the donor or recipient. Cumulative frequency of alloreactive clones was calculated as a percentage of all sequences weighted by copy number. TCRdb limited this immuneACCESS table to in-frame rearrangements with V and J called. A share of clones is missing; checked studies link under half to unresolved V genes, and the rest is unexplained. From that table come the V and J calls and clone size; the DNA was used to work out D and trimming. The sample yields 85,000 to 100,000 clones; less than 95% were counted once. The top ten hold 0.3% to 0.45% of the sample.

The receptor comes from a human donor who was the organ donor for an intestinal transplant. Material: unstimulated CD4+ T cells sorted from spleen or lymph node cells, obtained before transplant.

The nucleotide sequence is given as TGCGCCAGCAGCCAAGAAAGTGGGTGGGTGCGAGGGGAGCAGTACTTC. Its coded protein is CASSQESGWVRGEQYF. In this chain, TRBV4-1 is recombined with TRBJ2-7; possibly the D gene is TRBD2, per 5 matching bases. V is pared back by 0 bases and J by 7 bases, with 19 bases lying between the germline termini. Based on the germline V gene, the CDR1 and CDR2 sequences are MGHRA and YSYEKL. The CDR3 sequence holds 16 residues, the cysteine and phenylalanine included. Only CDR3 DNA is held: 48 bases, read in frame from base 1.